These T cell receptor beta chains were read from a single sample in a study of breast tumors, draining lymph nodes, adjacent tissues. TCRdb recomputed calls from the multiplex PCR reads with MiXCR, one row per CDR3 protein. The data contain fewer than 85,000 distinct CDR3 sequences, under 25% of them seen just once; the ten biggest clones take up approximately 2.5%. The sequencing input was axillary lymph node tissue. Receptors were obtained from a female donor with breast cancer. Some clones in this sample may be carry-over from other donors' samples. Both conserved end residues are part of each CDR3. Fields, in order: V gene, D gene, J gene, clone size, CDR3 DNA, CDR3 protein. D genes are given only for firm matches. Clone sizes are given selectively: once, few, many, or a class where the clone is expanded.

>TRBV10-3|.|TRBJ1-3|.
TGTGCCATCGCTGGAGTACTCTCTGGAAACGCCATATATTTT
CAIAGVLSGNAIYF
>TRBV7-6|.|TRBJ1-2|many
TGTGCCAGCAGCTTAGATTGGGATAACTATGGCTACACCTTC
CASSLDWDNYGYTF
>TRBV20-1|.|TRBJ2-3|many
TGCAGTGCTCCCCCGGATTTTAAAAACACAGATACGCAGTATTTT
CSAPPDFKNTDTQYF
>TRBV28|.|TRBJ2-3|.
TGTGCCAGCAGTTTATCGCGGTCCACAGATACGCAGTATTTT
CASSLSRSTDTQYF
>TRBV28|TRBD1|TRBJ2-2|once
TGTGCCAGCAGTTCACCAGGGACAGGGAATCCCGGGGAGCTGTTTTTT
CASSSPGTGNPGELFF
>TRBV10-2|.|TRBJ1-6|many
TGCGCCAGCAGTGAGCGGGTTCAGGGGAATTCACCCCTCCACTTT
CASSERVQGNSPLHF
>TRBV28|.|TRBJ2-6|few
TGTGCCAGCAGTTTGGGACCTGGCCCTGAAAACGTCCTGACTTTC
CASSLGPGPENVLTF
>TRBV6-2/TRBV6-3|TRBD2|TRBJ2-1|.
TGTGCCAGCAGTTTACGATATCAAAGACTAGCGGTCGATGAGCAGTCCTTC
CASSLRYQRLAVDEQSF
>TRBV7-3|TRBD2|TRBJ2-3|.
TGTGCCAGCAGCCTCCTAGCGGCTAGCACAGATGCGCAGTATTTT
CASSLLAASTDAQYF
>TRBV27|.|TRBJ1-3|few
TGTGCCAGCAGTCTCAGGGAACCCTCCGCCACCATATATTTT
CASSLREPSATIYF
>TRBV6-1|.|TRBJ1-2|many
TGTGCCAGCAGTTGGGGGGAAGCCCACTATGGCTACACCTTC
CASSWGEAHYGYTF
>TRBV2|.|TRBJ2-2|many
TGTGCCAGCAGAGAAGCTAGCACCGGGGAGCTGTTTTTT
CASREASTGELFF
>TRBV4-1|TRBD1|TRBJ1-5|few
TGCGCCAGCAGCCAAGAGGGGACAGGCAATCAGCCCCAGCATTTT
CASSQEGTGNQPQHF
>TRBV6-2/TRBV6-3|.|TRBJ2-7|many
TGTGCCAGCACCATCCAGGTCCCCTACGAGCAGTACTTC
CASTIQVPYEQYF
>TRBV19|TRBD1|TRBJ1-2|.
TGTGCCAGTAGCATCAGACAGGGGTACGGCTACACCTTC
CASSIRQGYGYTF
>TRBV28|TRBD1|TRBJ1-2|.
TGTGCCAGCCGCCGATATGTAGGACAGGGGTATGGCTACACCTTC
CASRRYVGQGYGYTF
>TRBV20-1|TRBD2|TRBJ2-3|.
TGCAGTGCTAGACCCGGGACTAGCGGGTACAATGAGCAGTATTTT
CSARPGTSGYNEQYF
>TRBV18|.|TRBJ2-2|.
TGTGCCAGCTCATCGACAGGACATTTGGCCGGGGAGCTGTTTTTT
CASSSTGHLAGELFF
>TRBV9|TRBD2|TRBJ2-1|many
TGTGCCAGCAGCGTAAGGGGGTGGACTAGCGGCCATGATGAGCAGTTCTTC
CASSVRGWTSGHDEQFF
>TRBV5-1|TRBD1|TRBJ2-7|many
TGCGCCAGCAGCTCCGCGACAGGGGTCTCCTACGAGCAGTACTTC
CASSSATGVSYEQYF
>TRBV29-1|.|TRBJ1-3|many
TGCAGCGTGGCCCAGGGTACCTCTGGAAACACCATATATTTT
CSVAQGTSGNTIYF
>TRBV28|.|TRBJ1-5|few
TGTGCCAGCAGTTTACCCTTTATTGATCAGCCCCAGCATTTT
CASSLPFIDQPQHF
>TRBV5-5|.|TRBJ1-1|few
TGTGCCAGCAGGTGGGGGATAGGGAACACTGAGGCTTTCTTT
CASRWGIGNTEAFF
>TRBV10-1|TRBD2|TRBJ2-7|many
TGCGCCAGCAGTGACGGCGGGGGGTCCTACGAGCAGTACTTC
CASSDGGGSYEQYF
>TRBV6-5|.|TRBJ2-7|many
TGTGCCAGCAGTAGGACCAGCTCCTACGAGCAGTACTTC
CASSRTSSYEQYF
>TRBV10-3|TRBD2|TRBJ2-5|many
TGTGCCATCGGTCCCGGACTAGCGGGAGACCAAGAGACCCAGTACTTC
CAIGPGLAGDQETQYF
>TRBV14|.|TRBJ1-1|.
TGTGCCAGCAAGAATGCGGAAGCGACTGAAGCTTTCTTT
CASKNAEATEAFF
>TRBV24-1|TRBD2|TRBJ2-3|many
TGTGCCACCAGTGATTCTAGCGGGAGTGGCACAGATACGCAGTATTTT
CATSDSSGSGTDTQYF
>TRBV12-3/TRBV12-4|.|TRBJ2-3|many
TGTGCCAGCATGGGGGGCCGAGATACGCAGTATTTT
CASMGGRDTQYF